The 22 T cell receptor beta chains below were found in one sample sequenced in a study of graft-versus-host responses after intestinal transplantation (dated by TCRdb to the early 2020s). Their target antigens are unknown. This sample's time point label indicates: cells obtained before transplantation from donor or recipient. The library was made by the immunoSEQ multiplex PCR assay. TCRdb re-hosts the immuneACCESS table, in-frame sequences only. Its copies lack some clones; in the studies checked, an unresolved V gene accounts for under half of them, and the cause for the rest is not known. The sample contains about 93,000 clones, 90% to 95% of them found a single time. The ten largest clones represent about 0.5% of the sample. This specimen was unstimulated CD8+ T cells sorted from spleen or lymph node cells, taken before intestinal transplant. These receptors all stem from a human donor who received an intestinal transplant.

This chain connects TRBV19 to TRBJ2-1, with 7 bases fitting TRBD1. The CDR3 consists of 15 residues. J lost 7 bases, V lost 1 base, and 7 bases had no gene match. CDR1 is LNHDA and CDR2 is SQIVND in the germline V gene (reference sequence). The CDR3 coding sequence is TGTGCCAGTAGTATAGGGACAGGCCTAGGGAATGAGCAGTTCTTC. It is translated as CASSIGTGLGNEQFF.

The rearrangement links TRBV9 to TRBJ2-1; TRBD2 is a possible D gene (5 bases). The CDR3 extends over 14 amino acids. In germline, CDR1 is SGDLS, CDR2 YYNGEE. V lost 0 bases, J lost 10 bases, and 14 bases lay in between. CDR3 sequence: CASSVVASQREQFF. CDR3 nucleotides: TGTGCCAGCAGCGTAGTGGCTAGCCAACGAGAGCAGTTCTTC. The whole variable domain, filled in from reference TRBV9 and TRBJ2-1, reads DSGVTQTPKHLITATGQRVTLRCSPRSGDLSVYWYQQSLDQGLQFLIQYYNGEERAKGNILERFSAQQFPDLHSELNLSSLELGDSALYFCASSVVASQREQFFGPGTRLTVL.

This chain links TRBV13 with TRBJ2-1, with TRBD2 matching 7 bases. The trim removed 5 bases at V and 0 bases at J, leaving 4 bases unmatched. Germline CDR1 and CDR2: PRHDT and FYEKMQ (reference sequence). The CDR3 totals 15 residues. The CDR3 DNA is TGTGCCAGCAGCATCCGGACTAGCTCCTACAATGAGCAGTTCTTC. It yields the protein CASSIRTSSYNEQFF.

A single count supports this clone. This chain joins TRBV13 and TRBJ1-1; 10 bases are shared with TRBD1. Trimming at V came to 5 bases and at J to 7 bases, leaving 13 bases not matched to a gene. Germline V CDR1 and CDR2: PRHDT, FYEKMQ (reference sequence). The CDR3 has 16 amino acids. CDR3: CASSPVPTGGADEAFF. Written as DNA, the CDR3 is TGTGCCAGCAGCCCCGTCCCGACAGGGGGCGCCGATGAAGCTTTCTTT.

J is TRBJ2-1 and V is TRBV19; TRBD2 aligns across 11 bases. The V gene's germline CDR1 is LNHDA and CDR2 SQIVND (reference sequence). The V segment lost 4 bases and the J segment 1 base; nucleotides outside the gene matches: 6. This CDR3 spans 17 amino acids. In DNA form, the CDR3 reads TGTGCCAGTAGTACTACTAGCGGGAGAAATTCCTACAATGAGCAGTTCTTC. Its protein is CASSTTSGRNSYNEQFF.

The chain's CDR3 is CASSEYKGLGYEQYF. The CDR3 DNA reads TGTGCCAGCAGTGAATACAAGGGGCTGGGCTACGAGCAGTACTTC. The gene calls are TRBV2 and TRBJ2-7; a possible D gene is TRBD1 (5 bases). CDR3 length equals 15 residues. Germline V gene sequence: CDR1 SNHLY, CDR2 FYNNEI. V lost 2 bases and J 3 bases, leaving 14 bases between the germline ends.

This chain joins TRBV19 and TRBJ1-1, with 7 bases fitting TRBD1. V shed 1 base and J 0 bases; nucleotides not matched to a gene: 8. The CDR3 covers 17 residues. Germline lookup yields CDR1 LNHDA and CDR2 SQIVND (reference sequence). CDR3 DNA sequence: TGTGCCAGTAGTATAGGGACAGGATTACCAATGAACACTGAAGCTTTCTTT. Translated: CASSIGTGLPMNTEAFF.

In DNA, the CDR3 is TGTGCCAGCAGCCAAGTGGTCGACACTAGCAATCAGCCCCAGCATTTT. It specifies CASSQVVDTSNQPQHF. This chain uses TRBV4-2 with TRBJ1-5; the D is unclear. Between the trimmed V and J ends, which lost 1 base and 0 bases, there was a span of 10 bases. This CDR3 has 16 residues. Germline lookup yields CDR1 LGHNA and CDR2 YNFKEQ.

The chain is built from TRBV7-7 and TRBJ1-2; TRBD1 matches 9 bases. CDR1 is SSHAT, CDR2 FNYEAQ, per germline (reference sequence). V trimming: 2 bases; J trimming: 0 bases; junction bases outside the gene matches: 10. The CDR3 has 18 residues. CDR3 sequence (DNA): TGTGCCAGCAGCTTAAATCGGACAGGGGCCCGAGCTAACTATGGCTACACCTTC. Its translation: CASSLNRTGARANYGYTF.

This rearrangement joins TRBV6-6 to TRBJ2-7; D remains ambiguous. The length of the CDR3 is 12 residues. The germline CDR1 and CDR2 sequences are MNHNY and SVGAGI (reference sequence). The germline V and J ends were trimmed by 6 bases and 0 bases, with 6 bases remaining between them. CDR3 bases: TGTGCCAGCAGCTCGAGCTCCTACGAGCAGTACTTC. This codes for CASSSSSYEQYF.

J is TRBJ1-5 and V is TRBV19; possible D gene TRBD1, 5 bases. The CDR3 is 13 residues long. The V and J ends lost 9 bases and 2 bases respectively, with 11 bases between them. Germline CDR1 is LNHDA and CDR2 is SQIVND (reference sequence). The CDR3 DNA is TGTGCCAGCGCGCCGGGGGGCAATCAGCCCCAGCATTTT. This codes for CASAPGGNQPQHF.

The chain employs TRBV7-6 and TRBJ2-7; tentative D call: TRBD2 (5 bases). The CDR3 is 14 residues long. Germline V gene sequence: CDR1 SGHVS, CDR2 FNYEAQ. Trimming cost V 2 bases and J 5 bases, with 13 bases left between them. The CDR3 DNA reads TGTGCCAGCAGCTTAAACTGGTCCGGGGACGAGCAGTACTTC. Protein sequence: CASSLNWSGDEQYF.

Here the CDR3 reads CASSLEREAFF. In DNA form, the CDR3 reads TGTGCCAGCAGTCTTGAGCGTGAAGCTTTCTTT. V is TRBV28 and J is TRBJ1-1, with D hard to call. V was cut by 5 bases and J by 7 bases, with 8 bases left in between. The CDR3 length is 11 residues. Germline CDR1 reads MDHEN; CDR2 reads SYDVKM.

CDR3 DNA sequence: TGTGCCAGCAGCCTACCATCTAGCGGGGGGCCCCATACGCAGTTCTTC. It specifies CASSLPSSGGPHTQFF. The chain has TRBV13 and TRBJ2-1; 11 bases are a match to TRBD2. The CDR3 consists of 16 residues. J was trimmed by 12 bases and V by 5 bases; bases with no gene match: 15. Germline CDR1 is PRHDT and CDR2 is FYEKMQ (reference sequence).

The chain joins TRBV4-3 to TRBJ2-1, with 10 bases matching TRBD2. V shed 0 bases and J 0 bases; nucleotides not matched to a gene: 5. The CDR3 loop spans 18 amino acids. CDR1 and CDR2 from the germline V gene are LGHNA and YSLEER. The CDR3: CASSQEGLAGVSYNEQFF. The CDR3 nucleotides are TGCGCCAGCAGCCAAGAAGGGCTAGCGGGGGTCTCCTACAATGAGCAGTTCTTC.

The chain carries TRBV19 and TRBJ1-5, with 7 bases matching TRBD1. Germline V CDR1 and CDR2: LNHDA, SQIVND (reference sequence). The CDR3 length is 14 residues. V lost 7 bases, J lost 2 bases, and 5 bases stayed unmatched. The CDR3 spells CASTEGAGNQPQHF. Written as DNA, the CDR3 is TGTGCCAGTACCGAGGGGGCCGGCAATCAGCCCCAGCATTTT.

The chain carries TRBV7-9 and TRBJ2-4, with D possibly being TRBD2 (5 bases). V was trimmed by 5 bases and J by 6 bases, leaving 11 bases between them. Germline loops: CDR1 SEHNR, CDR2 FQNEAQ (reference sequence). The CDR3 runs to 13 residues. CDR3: CASSPMRVNIQYF. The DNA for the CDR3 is TGTGCCAGCAGCCCTATGCGGGTAAACATTCAGTACTTC.

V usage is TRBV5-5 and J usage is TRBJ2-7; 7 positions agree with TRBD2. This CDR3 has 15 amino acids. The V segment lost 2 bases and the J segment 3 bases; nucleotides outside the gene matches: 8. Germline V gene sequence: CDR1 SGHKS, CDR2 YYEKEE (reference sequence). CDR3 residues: CASSFGRGVLYEQYF. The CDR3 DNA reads TGTGCCAGCAGCTTCGGACGGGGGGTTCTCTACGAGCAGTACTTC.

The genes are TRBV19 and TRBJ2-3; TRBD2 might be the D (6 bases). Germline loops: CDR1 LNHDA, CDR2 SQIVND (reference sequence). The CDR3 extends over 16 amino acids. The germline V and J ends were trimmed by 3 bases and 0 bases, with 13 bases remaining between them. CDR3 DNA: TGTGCCAGTAGTATTGGCGCTAGCGCCAGCACAGATACGCAGTATTTT. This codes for CASSIGASASTDTQYF.

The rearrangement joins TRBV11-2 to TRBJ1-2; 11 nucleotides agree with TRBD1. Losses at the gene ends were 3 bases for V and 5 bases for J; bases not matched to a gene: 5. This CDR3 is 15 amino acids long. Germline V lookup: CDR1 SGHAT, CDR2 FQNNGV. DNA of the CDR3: TGTGCCAGCAGCTTTGGACAGGGGGCGGGTTATGGCTACACCTTC. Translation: CASSFGQGAGYGYTF.

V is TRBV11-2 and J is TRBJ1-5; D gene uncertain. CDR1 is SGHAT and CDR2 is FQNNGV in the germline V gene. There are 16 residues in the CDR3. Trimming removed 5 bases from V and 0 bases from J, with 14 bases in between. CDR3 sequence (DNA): TGTGCCAGCAGCCGGGCCGGGGAAGATAGCAATCAGCCCCAGCATTTT. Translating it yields CASSRAGEDSNQPQHF. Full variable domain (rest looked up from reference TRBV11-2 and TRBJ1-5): EAGVAQSPRYKIIEKRQSVAFWCNPISGHATLYWYQQILGQGPKLLIQFQNNGVVDDSQLPKDRFSAERLKGVDSTLKIQPAKLEDSAVYLCASSRAGEDSNQPQHFGDGTRLSIL.

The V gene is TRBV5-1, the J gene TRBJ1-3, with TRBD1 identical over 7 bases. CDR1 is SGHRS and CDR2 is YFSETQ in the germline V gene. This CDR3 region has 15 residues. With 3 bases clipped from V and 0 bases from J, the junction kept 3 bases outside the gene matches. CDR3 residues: CASSWDSTSGNTIYF. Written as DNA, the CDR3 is TGCGCCAGCAGCTGGGACAGTACCTCTGGAAACACCATATATTTT.